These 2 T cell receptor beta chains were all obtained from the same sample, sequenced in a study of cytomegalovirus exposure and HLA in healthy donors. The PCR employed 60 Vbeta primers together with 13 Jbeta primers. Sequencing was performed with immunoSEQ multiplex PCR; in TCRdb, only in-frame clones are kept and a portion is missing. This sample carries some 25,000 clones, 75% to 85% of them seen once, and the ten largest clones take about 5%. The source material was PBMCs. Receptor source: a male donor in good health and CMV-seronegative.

CDR3 DNA: TGTGCCTGGAGAGCACAGGGATCGGACACTGAAGCTTTCTTT. This gives the protein CAWRAQGSDTEAFF. V is TRBV30 and J is TRBJ1-1; D perhaps matches TRBD1 (6 bases). Looked up from germline, CDR1 is GTSNPN and CDR2 is SVGIG (reference sequence). This CDR3 contains 14 residues. V was cut by 3 bases and J by 3 bases, with 14 bases left in between.

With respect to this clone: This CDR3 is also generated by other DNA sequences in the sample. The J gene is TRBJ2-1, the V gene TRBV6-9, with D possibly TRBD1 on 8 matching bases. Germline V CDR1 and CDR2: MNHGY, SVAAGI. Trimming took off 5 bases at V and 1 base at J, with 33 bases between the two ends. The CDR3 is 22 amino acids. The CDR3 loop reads CASSPPGQAWSGVLASYNEQFF. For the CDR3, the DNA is TGTGCCAGCAGTCCTCCGGGACAGGCGTGGAGCGGGGTCCTGGCGTCCTACAATGAGCAGTTCTTC.